Listed below are T cell receptor beta chains from one sample, sequenced in a study of blood T cell repertoires in COVID-19. This table comes from immunoSEQ multiplex PCR, and its TCRdb copy is limited to in-frame clones, with some not included. Here the sample spans tens of thousands of clones, under 80% being singletons. The sample comprised peripheral blood. The receptors come from a man aged 55 to 70 with acute or convalescent COVID-19. Each CDR3 is given with its conserved first and last residue. The D gene is left open where the match is weak. Not all rows give a size; the values are once, few, many and, for expanded clones, a class.

>TRBV11-2|NA|TRBJ1-1|few
TGTGCCAGCAGCTTGGCCAGGCCTGTACCCGAAGCTTTCTTT
CASSLARPVPEAFF
>TRBV28|NA|TRBJ2-7|NA
TGTGCCAGCAGCCCAACCCCGGCAGGGAACTTCTACGAGCAGTACTTC
CASSPTPAGNFYEQYF
>TRBV4-1|TRBD1|TRBJ2-7|NA
TGCGCCAGCAGCCGCGTCCGGCTGGGACAGGGTACCTACGAGCAGTACTTC
CASSRVRLGQGTYEQYF
>TRBV9|NA|TRBJ1-4|NA
TGTGCCAGCAGCTCAGCGGGGGCGCGGACTAATGAAAAACTGTTTTTT
CASSSAGARTNEKLFF
>TRBV5-1|TRBD2|TRBJ2-7|NA
TGCGCCAGCAGCCGGGGGGACGGTTCCTACGAGCAGTACTTC
CASSRGDGSYEQYF
>TRBV3-1/TRBV3-2|NA|TRBJ2-1|NA
TGTGCCAGCAGCCAAGAACAGGGAAGGGGTCATGAGCAGTTCTTC
CASSQEQGRGHEQFF
>TRBV5-1|TRBD2|TRBJ2-7|once
TGCGCCAGCAGCTTACCGGGACTAGGAAACTACGAGCAGTACTTC
CASSLPGLGNYEQYF
>TRBV6-5|TRBD1|TRBJ1-1|few
TGTGCCAGCATCAGACAGGGTTTGACTGAAGCTTTCTTT
CASIRQGLTEAFF
>TRBV4-1|NA|TRBJ2-7|NA
TGCGCCAGCAGCCAAGATCGGGGGGCGCCGTTCAACGAGCAGTACTTC
CASSQDRGAPFNEQYF
>TRBV9|TRBD2|TRBJ2-3|NA
TGTGCCAGCAGCCCAGCGGGAGGACCCGGAGATACGCAGTATTTT
CASSPAGGPGDTQYF
>TRBV30|TRBD2|TRBJ2-1|NA
TGTGCCTGGACGCCGACTAGCGGGAGAAACTACAATGAGCAGTTCTTC
CAWTPTSGRNYNEQFF
>TRBV6-4|NA|TRBJ1-1|NA
TGTGCCAGCAGTGTCTCCATGAGCGCCGAAGCTTTCTTT
CASSVSMSAEAFF
>TRBV6-1|NA|TRBJ2-7|once
TGTGCCAGCAGTGAAGCTTGGGACAAAGCAAAGCAGTACTTC
CASSEAWDKAKQYF
>TRBV27|NA|TRBJ2-5|NA
TGTGCCAGCAGTTTTAGTGACAGCCACCAAGAGACCCAGTACTTC
CASSFSDSHQETQYF
>TRBV23-1|TRBD1|TRBJ2-7|NA
TGCGCCAGCAGTCAACCCCTTAGGACAGGGGGCTACGAGCAGTACTTC
CASSQPLRTGGYEQYF